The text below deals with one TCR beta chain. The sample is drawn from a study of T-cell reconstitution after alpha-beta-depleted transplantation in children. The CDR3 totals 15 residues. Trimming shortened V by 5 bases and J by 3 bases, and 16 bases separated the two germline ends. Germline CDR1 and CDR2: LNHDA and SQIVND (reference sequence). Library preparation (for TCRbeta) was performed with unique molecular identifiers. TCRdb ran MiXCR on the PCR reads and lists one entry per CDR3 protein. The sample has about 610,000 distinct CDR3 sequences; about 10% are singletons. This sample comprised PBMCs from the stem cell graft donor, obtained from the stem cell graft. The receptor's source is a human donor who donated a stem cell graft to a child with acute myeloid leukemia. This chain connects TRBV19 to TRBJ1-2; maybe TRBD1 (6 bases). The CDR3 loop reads CASSLMGARDYGYTF. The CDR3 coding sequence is TGTGCCAGTAGTTTGATGGGGGCGCGGGACTATGGCTACACCTTC.